This TCR beta chain originates from a study of blood T cells in healthy people across ages. Through a sample-barcoded 5' primer and a J-beta primer mix, a second PCR was run for roughly 6 to 12 cycles. Each cDNA molecule was tagged by a template-switch adaptor that had 12 random nucleotides. TCRdb re-called the 5' RACE reads with MiXCR, one entry per CDR3 protein. The table includes 1 million or so distinct CDR3 sequences, 40% to 55% detected once. Per-sample yields of isolated PBMCs were at least 6 million. This clonotype has just a few counts. The germline gene is not matched at one end of the junction; a read error may be the cause. The sample taken for sequencing was blood. This clonotype was obtained from a woman aged 60-70 years in good health.

For the CDR3, the DNA is TGTGCCAGCAGCTTTTCCCTGAACACCGGGGAGCTGTTCTTC. Translating gives CASSFSLNTGELFF. The rearrangement uses TRBV13 and TRBJ2-1; a weak D match, TRBD2 (5 bases). The germline CDR1 and CDR2 sequences are PRHDT and FYEKMQ (reference sequence). The CDR3 has 14 residues.